The 17 T cell receptor beta chains reported below all come from one sample, sequenced in a study of OX40 agonist ivuxolimab in advanced cancers. Libraries were prepared by immunoSEQ multiplex PCR; TCRdb keeps only in-frame clonotypes and omits some of them. In the table there are more than 40,000 clones, approximately 80% of which are singletons. Sequencing used CD4+ or CD8+ T cells sorted from blood, obtained in a trial of the OX40 agonist ivuxolimab. The receptor source for this set is an adult with an advanced solid tumor such as melanoma, head and neck, liver or kidney cancer.

About this clone itself: The same CDR3 arises from other DNA sequences in this sample as well. The chain carries TRBV2 and TRBJ1-5; D remains unclear. V was shortened by 0 bases and J by 6 bases, with 9 bases between the two germline ends. Germline-derived CDR1 and CDR2 are SNHLY and FYNNEI. CDR3 length equals 14 residues. The chain's CDR3 is CASSEAAAFQPQHF. DNA for the CDR3: TGTGCCAGCAGTGAAGCAGCAGCGTTTCAGCCCCAGCATTTT. Full variable domain (outside the CDR3, taken from reference TRBV2 and TRBJ1-5): EPEVTQTPSHQVTQMGQEVILRCVPISNHLYFYWYRQILGQKVEFLVSFYNNEISEKSEIFDDQFSVERPDGSNFTLKIRSTKLEDSAMYFCASSEAAAFQPQHFGDGTRLSIL.

The rearrangement joins TRBV15 to TRBJ2-1, with 9 positions matching TRBD1. V shed 5 bases, J shed 7 bases, and the junction held 12 bases outside the gene matches. CDR1 and CDR2 (germline): LNHNV, YYDKDF (reference sequence). This CDR3 is 16 amino acids long. The DNA of the CDR3 is TGTGCCACCAGCGCCCCCGGGACAGGGACCAGGAATGAGCAGTTCTTC. It specifies CATSAPGTGTRNEQFF.

The chain combines TRBV2 with TRBJ1-4; D call uncertain. CDR1 SNHLY and CDR2 FYNNEI come from the germline V gene. The CDR3 spans 16 residues. V was trimmed by 0 bases and J by 8 bases, leaving 16 bases between them. The CDR3 spells CASSEAMGKGREKLFF. Written as DNA, the CDR3 is TGTGCCAGCAGTGAAGCCATGGGGAAAGGACGCGAAAAACTGTTTTTT.

The V and J genes are TRBV18 and TRBJ1-6, with TRBD1 matching over 10 bases. The ends lost 3 bases at V and 13 bases at J; junction bases unmatched: 6. Germline CDR1 and CDR2: KGHSH and LQKENI. This CDR3 contains 14 residues. Here the CDR3 reads CASSPGTGVFPLHF. Here the CDR3 DNA reads TGTGCCAGCTCACCCGGGACAGGGGTTTTTCCCCTCCACTTT.

V usage is TRBV2 and J usage is TRBJ2-2; D is perhaps TRBD1 or TRBD2 (6 bases each). Germline V gene lookup returns CDR1 SNHLY and CDR2 FYNNEI. The CDR3 is made up of 16 amino acids. Trimming took off 0 bases at V and 7 bases at J, with 15 bases between the two ends. CDR3 residues: CASSEAGAAGNGELFF. The CDR3 nucleotides are TGTGCCAGCAGTGAAGCGGGGGCAGCGGGTAACGGGGAGCTGTTTTTT.

The chain is built from TRBV11-2 and TRBJ1-6; D is undetermined. CDR3 length: 13 residues. Deletions cut 1 base from V and 10 bases from J, with 8 bases between. Germline CDR1 is SGHAT and CDR2 is FQNNGV. The CDR3 region has the DNA TGTGCCAGCAGCTTAGGCGCGGGGTCACCCCTCCACTTT. Translated: CASSLGAGSPLHF. The variable domain in full, with the rest retrieved from reference TRBV11-2 and TRBJ1-6, is EAGVAQSPRYKIIEKRQSVAFWCNPISGHATLYWYQQILGQGPKLLIQFQNNGVVDDSQLPKDRFSAERLKGVDSTLKIQPAKLEDSAVYLCASSLGAGSPLHFGNGTRLTVT.

V and J are TRBV18 and TRBJ2-5; D may be TRBD1 or TRBD2 (5 bases each). The CDR3 spans 14 residues. Germline CDR1 KGHSH, CDR2 LQKENI. Trimming cost V 3 bases and J 6 bases, with 14 bases left between them. The CDR3 DNA is TGTGCCAGCTCACCCCAGGACCGGGGCCAGACCCAGTACTTC. Translating it yields CASSPQDRGQTQYF.

The gene calls are TRBV30 and TRBJ1-4, with a tentative D call TRBD1 (5 bases). CDR3 length: 16 amino acids. Trimming stripped 1 base from V and 6 bases from J, with 18 bases between. Germline-derived CDR1 and CDR2 are GTSNPN and SVGIG (reference sequence). As DNA, the CDR3 is TGTGCCTGGAGTGGGGGGAGCGGTCACGGGGATGAAAAACTGTTTTTT. It codes for CAWSGGSGHGDEKLFF.

This clone was found once. The V and J genes are TRBV7-2 and TRBJ2-5, with 8 bases identical to TRBD1. The CDR3 has 14 amino acids. The germline CDR1 and CDR2 sequences are SGHTA and FQGNSA. The ends lost 5 bases at V and 6 bases at J; junction bases unmatched: 8. This CDR3 is CASSTRQGRQTQYF. Written as DNA, the CDR3 is TGTGCCAGCAGCACCCGACAGGGGAGGCAGACCCAGTACTTC. Drawing the rest from reference TRBV7-2 and TRBJ2-5, the complete variable domain is GAGVSQSPSNKVTEKGKDVELRCDPISGHTALYWYRQSLGQGLEFLIYFQGNSAPDKSGLPSDRFSAERTGGSVSTLTIQRTQQEDSAVYLCASSTRQGRQTQYFGPGTRLLVL.

The chain is built from TRBV6-5 and TRBJ1-2; 7 nucleotides align to TRBD1. The CDR3 runs 14 residues. Germline V gives CDR1 MNHEY, CDR2 SVGAGI. The V and J ends lost 7 bases and 4 bases, in that order; junction bases with no gene match: 9. The CDR3 protein is CASTPVPGGYGYTF. The DNA for the CDR3 is TGTGCCAGCACTCCTGTCCCAGGGGGCTATGGCTACACCTTC.

This clone has only one observation. The chain joins TRBV4-1 to TRBJ1-2, with D hard to call. This CDR3 is 15 amino acids long. Germline V gene data show CDR1 as MGHRA and CDR2 as YSYEKL. The V gene lost 0 bases and the J gene lost 2 bases, with 10 bases spanning the gap. The CDR3 loop reads CASSQEPSTNYGYTF. Written as DNA, the CDR3 is TGCGCCAGCAGCCAAGAGCCCAGCACGAACTATGGCTACACCTTC.

The chain joins TRBV5-1 to TRBJ1-1, with 7 bases that match TRBD1. Looked up from germline, CDR1 is SGHRS and CDR2 is YFSETQ. The V segment lost 4 bases and the J segment 4 bases; nucleotides outside the gene matches: 13. The CDR3 spans 16 residues. In nucleotides, the CDR3 is TGCGCCAGCAGCCCGGGGCTGACAGGGTGGGGCACTGAAGCTTTCTTT. Its translation: CASSPGLTGWGTEAFF. Complete variable domain (other parts from reference TRBV5-1 and TRBJ1-1): KAGVTQTPRYLIKTRGQQVTLSCSPISGHRSVSWYQQTPGQGLQFLFEYFSETQRNKGNFPGRFSGRQFSNSRSEMNVSTLELGDSALYLCASSPGLTGWGTEAFFGQGTRLTVV.

The chain recombines TRBV4-2 with TRBJ2-7; 8 bases line up with TRBD2. Losses at the gene ends were 3 bases for V and 5 bases for J; bases not matched to a gene: 9. This CDR3 is 15 amino acids long. Germline CDR1 and CDR2: LGHNA and YNFKEQ. In DNA form, the CDR3 reads TGTGCCAGCAGCCAGCCCGGGACTAGTATCCACGAGCAGTACTTC. Its protein is CASSQPGTSIHEQYF.

This chain connects TRBV5-6 to TRBJ1-2; D ambiguous. V shed 1 base and J shed 9 bases, with 16 bases lying between them. Germline lookup yields CDR1 SGHDT and CDR2 YYEEEE. The CDR3 is 14 amino acids. The CDR3 protein is CASSLLGAGASYTF. The DNA of the CDR3 is TGTGCCAGCAGCTTGCTGGGCGCGGGCGCAAGCTACACCTTC. Filled out from reference TRBV5-6 and TRBJ1-2, the complete variable domain reads DAGVTQSPTHLIKTRGQQVTLRCSPKSGHDTVSWYQQALGQGPQFIFQYYEEEERQRGNFPDRFSGHQFPNYSSELNVNALLLGDSALYLCASSLLGAGASYTFGSGTRLTVV.

The gene calls are TRBV4-2 and TRBJ1-5, with no clear D. This CDR3 spans 15 amino acids. CDR1 LGHNA and CDR2 YNFKEQ come from the germline V gene. The V and J ends lost 0 bases and 6 bases respectively, with 12 bases between them. This CDR3 reads CASSQDAEVGQPQHF. CDR3 nucleotide sequence: TGTGCCAGCAGCCAAGATGCAGAGGTGGGTCAGCCCCAGCATTTT.

This clone was seen only once. This rearrangement joins TRBV29-1 to TRBJ2-5; 8 nucleotides line up with TRBD2. Germline-derived CDR1 and CDR2 are SQVTM and ANQGSEA. The ends lost 4 bases at V and 5 bases at J; junction bases unmatched: 12. The CDR3 covers 15 residues. The CDR3 is CSVGGLVIFTETQYF. The CDR3 DNA sequence: TGCAGCGTTGGGGGACTAGTCATCTTCACGGAGACCCAGTACTTC. Based on the CDR3 plus reference TRBV29-1 and TRBJ2-5, the full variable domain is SAVISQKPSRDICQRGTSLTIQCQVDSQVTMMFWYRQQPGQSLTLIATANQGSEATYESGFVIDKFPISRPNLTFSTLTVSNMSPEDSSIYLCSVGGLVIFTETQYFGPGTRLLVL.

This clone is a singleton in its sample. This sequence joins TRBV6-1 and TRBJ2-1, with TRBD1 matching 7 bases. Germline V gene sequence: CDR1 MNHNS, CDR2 SASEGT. J gave up 16 bases and V 5 bases, and 11 bases lay outside the gene matches. The CDR3 consists of 12 residues. The CDR3 bases are TGTGCCAGCAGTCCACTTGACAGGGAGATTTTCTTC. Protein: CASSPLDREIFF.